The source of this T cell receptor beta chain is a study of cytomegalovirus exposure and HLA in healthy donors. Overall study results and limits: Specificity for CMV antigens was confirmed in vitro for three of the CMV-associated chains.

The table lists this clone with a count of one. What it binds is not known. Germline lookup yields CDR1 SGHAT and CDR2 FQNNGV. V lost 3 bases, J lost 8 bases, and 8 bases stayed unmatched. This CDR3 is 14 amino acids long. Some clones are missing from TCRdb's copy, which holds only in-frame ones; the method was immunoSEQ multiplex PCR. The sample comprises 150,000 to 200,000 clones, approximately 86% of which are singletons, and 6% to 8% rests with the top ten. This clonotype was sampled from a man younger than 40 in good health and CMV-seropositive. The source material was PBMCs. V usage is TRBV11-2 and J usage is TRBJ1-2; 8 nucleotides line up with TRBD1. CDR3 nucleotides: TGTGCCAGCAGCTTGGACAGGGTCTCATCCGGCTACACCTTC. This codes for CASSLDRVSSGYTF. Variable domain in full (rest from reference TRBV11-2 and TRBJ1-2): EAGVAQSPRYKIIEKRQSVAFWCNPISGHATLYWYQQILGQGPKLLIQFQNNGVVDDSQLPKDRFSAERLKGVDSTLKIQPAKLEDSAVYLCASSLDRVSSGYTFGSGTRLTVV.